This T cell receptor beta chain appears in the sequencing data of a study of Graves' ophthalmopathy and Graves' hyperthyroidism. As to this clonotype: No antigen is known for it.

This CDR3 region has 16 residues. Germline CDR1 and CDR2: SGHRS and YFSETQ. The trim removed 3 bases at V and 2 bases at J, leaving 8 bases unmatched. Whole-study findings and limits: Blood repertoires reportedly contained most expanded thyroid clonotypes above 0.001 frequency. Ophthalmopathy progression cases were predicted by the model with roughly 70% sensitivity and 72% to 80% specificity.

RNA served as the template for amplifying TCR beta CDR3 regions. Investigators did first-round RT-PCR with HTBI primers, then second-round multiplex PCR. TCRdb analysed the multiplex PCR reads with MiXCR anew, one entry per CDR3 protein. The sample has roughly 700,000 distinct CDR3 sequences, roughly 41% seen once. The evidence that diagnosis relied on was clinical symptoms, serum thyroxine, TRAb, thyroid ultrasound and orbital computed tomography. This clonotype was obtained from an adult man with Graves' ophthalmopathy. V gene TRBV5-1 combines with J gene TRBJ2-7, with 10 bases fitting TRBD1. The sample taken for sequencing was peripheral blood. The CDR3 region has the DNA TGCGCCAGCAGCTCAAGCCGGGACAGGGGACCCTACGAGCAGTACTTC. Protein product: CASSSSRDRGPYEQYF.